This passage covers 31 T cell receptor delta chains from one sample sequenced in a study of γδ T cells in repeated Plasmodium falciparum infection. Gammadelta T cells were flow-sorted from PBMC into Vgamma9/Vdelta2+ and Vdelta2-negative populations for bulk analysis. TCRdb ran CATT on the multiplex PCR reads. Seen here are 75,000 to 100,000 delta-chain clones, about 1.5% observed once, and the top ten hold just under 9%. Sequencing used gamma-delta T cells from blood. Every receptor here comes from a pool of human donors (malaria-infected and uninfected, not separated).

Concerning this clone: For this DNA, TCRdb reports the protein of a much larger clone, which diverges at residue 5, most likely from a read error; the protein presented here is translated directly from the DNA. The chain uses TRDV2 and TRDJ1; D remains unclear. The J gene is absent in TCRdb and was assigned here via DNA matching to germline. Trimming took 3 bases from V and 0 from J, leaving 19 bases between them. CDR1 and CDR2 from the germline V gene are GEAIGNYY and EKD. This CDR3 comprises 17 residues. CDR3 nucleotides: TGTGCCTGTGACCCCGCCGGGGTTCTCCGGTACACCGATAAACTCATCTTT. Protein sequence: CACDPAGVLRYTDKLIF.

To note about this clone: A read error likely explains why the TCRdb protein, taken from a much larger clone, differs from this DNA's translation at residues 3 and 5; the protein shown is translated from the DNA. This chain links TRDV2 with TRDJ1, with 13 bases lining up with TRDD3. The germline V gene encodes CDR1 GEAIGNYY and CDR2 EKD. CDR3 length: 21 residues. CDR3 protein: CAWDIVTGGYAERKDTDKLIF. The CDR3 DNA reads TGTGCCTGGGACATCGTTACTGGGGGATACGCCGAGCGGAAGGACACCGATAAACTCATCTTT.

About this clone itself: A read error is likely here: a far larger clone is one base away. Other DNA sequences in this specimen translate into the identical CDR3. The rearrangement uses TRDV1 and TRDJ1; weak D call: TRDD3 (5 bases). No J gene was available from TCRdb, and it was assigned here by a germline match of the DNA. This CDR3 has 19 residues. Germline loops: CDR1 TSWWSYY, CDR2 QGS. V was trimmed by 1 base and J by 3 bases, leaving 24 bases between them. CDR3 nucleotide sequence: TGTGCTCTTGGGGAACAGACTCGCCGGGGAATACGGGAACCCGATAAACTCATCTTT. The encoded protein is CALGEQTRRGIREPDKLIF.

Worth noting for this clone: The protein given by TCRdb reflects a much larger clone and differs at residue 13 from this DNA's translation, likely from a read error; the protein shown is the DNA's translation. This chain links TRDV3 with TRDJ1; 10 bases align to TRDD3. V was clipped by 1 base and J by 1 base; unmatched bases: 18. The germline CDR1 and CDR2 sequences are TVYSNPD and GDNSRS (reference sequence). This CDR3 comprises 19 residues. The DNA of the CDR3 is TGTGCCTTTAAAGGTCCTCTTTGGGGGATACTGGCGTGCACCGATAAACTCATCTTT. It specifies CAFKGPLWGILACTDKLIF.

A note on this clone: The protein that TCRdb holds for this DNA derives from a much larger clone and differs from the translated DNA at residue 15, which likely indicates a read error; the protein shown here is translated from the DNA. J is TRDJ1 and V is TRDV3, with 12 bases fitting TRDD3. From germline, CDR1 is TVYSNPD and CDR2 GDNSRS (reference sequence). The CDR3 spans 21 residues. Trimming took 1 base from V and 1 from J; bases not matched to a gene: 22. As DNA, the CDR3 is TGTGCCTTTAAATCGGCGGCGGCGACTGGGGGATACAGGGGGTGCACCGATAAACTCATCTTT. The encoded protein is CAFKSAAATGGYRGCTDKLIF.

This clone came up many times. The CDR3 region is CACDQLYGPYTDKLIF. The CDR3 DNA is TGTGCCTGTGACCAACTATACGGTCCGTACACCGATAAACTCATCTTT. The chain has TRDV2 and TRDJ1; D is perhaps TRDD3 (5 bases). Per germline, CDR1 GEAIGNYY and CDR2 EKD. This CDR3 is 16 amino acids long. V lost 3 bases, J lost 0 bases, and 16 bases lay in between.

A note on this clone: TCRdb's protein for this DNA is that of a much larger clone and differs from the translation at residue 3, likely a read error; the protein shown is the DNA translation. The DNA of the CDR3 is TGTGCTCCTGGTTCTTCCTTCCGAACTGGGGGTCCCGGACTAACCGATAAACTCATCTTT. Encoded protein: CAPGSSFRTGGPGLTDKLIF. The chain combines TRDV1 with TRDJ1; 8 bases map to TRDD3. Because TCRdb records no J gene, it was assigned here through a match of the DNA to germline. The CDR3 contains 20 residues. Germline CDR1 TSWWSYY, CDR2 QGS. After removal of 10 bases from V and 2 bases from J, the junction contained 27 bases not matched to a gene.

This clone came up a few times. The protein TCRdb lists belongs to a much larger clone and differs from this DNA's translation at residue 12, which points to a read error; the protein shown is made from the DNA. The CDR3 nucleotides read TGTGCTCTTGGGGAACTAATTGTGTCACCCATAGAGTCAAATTTTACTGGGGACCAGAAACTCATCTTT. This encodes CALGELIVSPIESNFTGDQKLIF. The chain employs TRDV1 and TRDJ1; 7 nucleotides match TRDD3. The J gene, absent from TCRdb, was called here by matching the DNA to germline. The V gene's germline CDR1 is TSWWSYY and CDR2 QGS. The junction had 33 bases not matched to a gene; V was cut back by 0 bases and J by 8 bases. CDR3 length: 23 residues.

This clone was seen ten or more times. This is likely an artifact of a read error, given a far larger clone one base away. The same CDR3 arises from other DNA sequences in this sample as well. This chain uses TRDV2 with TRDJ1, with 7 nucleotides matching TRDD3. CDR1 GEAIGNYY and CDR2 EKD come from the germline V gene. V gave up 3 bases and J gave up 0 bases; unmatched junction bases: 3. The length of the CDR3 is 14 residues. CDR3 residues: CACDPGGYTDKLIF. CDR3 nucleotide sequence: TGTGCCTGTGACCCTGGGGGGTACACCGATAAACTCATCTTT.

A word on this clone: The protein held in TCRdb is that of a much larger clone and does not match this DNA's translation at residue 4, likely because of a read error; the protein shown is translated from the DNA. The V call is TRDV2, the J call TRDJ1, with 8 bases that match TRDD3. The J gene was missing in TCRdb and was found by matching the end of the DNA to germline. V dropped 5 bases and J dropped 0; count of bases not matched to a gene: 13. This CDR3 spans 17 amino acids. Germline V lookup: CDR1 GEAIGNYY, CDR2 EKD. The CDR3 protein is CACGSLGDSSYTDKLIF. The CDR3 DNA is TGTGCCTGTGGCAGTCTGGGGGACAGTTCGTACACCGATAAACTCATCTTT.

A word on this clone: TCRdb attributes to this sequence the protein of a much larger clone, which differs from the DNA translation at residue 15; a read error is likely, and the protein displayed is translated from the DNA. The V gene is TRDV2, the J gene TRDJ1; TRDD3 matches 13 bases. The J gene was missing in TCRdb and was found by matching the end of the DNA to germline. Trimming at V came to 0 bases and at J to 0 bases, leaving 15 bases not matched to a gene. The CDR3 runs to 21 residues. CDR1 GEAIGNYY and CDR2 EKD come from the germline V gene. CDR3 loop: CACDTRTFQLLGDTHTDKLIF. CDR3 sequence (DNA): TGTGCCTGTGACACCCGAACCTTCCAACTACTGGGGGATACGCACACCGATAAACTCATCTTT.

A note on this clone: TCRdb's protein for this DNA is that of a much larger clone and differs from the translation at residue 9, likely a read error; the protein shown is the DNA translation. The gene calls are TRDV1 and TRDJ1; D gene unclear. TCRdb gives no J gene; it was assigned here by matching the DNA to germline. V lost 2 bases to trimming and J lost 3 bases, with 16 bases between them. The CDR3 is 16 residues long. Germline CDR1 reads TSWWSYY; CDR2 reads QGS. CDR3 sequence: CALGESKWAPADKLIF. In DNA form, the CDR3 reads TGTGCTCTTGGGGAAAGTAAGTGGGCCCCTGCCGATAAACTCATCTTT.

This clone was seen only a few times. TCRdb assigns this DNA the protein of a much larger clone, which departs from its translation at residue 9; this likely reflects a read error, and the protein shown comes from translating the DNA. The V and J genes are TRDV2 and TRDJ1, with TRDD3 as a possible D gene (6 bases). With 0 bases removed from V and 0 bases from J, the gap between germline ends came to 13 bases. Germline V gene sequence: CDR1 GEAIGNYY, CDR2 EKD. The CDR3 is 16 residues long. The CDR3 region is CACDTVGAFNTDKLIF. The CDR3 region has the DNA TGTGCCTGTGACACCGTGGGGGCTTTTAACACCGATAAACTCATCTTT.

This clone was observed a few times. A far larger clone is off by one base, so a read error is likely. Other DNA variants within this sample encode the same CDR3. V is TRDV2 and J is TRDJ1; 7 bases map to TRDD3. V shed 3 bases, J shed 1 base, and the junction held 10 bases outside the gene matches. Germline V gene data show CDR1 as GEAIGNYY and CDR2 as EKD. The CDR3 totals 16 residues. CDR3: CACDAAGGAFTDKLIF. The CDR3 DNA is TGTGCCTGTGACGCCGCTGGGGGGGCCTTCACCGATAAACTCATCTTT.

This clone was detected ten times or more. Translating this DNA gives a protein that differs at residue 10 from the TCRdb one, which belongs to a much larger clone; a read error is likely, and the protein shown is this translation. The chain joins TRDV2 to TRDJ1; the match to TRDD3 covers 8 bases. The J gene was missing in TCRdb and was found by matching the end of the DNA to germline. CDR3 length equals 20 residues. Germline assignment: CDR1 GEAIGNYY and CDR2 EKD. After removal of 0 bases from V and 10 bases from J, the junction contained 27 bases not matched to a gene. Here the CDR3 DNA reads TGTGCCTGTGACACCGTAGACTGGGGGGTACGTGCAGAGAAGATGAATAGACTCATCTTT. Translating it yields CACDTVDWGVRAEKMNRLIF.

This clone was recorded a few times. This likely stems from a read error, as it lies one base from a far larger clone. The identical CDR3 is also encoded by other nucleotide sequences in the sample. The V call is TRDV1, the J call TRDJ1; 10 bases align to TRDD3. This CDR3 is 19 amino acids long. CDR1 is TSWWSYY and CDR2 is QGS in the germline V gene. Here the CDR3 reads CALGEFLPVTGGWADKLIF. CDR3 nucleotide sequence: TGTGCTCTTGGGGAATTCTTACCCGTTACTGGGGGATGGGCCGATAAGCTCATCTTT.

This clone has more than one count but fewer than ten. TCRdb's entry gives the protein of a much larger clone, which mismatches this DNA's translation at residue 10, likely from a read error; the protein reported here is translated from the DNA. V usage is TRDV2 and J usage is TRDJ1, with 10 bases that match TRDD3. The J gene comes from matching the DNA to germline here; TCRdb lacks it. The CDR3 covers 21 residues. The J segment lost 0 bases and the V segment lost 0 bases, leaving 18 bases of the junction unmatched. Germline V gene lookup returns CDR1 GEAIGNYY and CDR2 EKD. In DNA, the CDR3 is TGTGCCTGTGACACCGTTACTGGGGGATGCACCATTCCTTCCCACACCGATAAACTCATCTTT. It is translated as CACDTVTGGCTIPSHTDKLIF.

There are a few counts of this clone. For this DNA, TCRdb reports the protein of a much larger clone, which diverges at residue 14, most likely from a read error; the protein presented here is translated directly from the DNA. The chain's CDR3 is CACLLLGDTADKLTF. The CDR3 DNA reads TGTGCCTGCTTACTTCTGGGGGATACCGCCGATAAACTCACCTTT. With the J gene uncalled, the V gene is TRDV2; the D call in the table, TRDD3, was not verified against the DNA. This CDR3 contains 15 residues. Germline CDR1 GEAIGNYY, CDR2 EKD.

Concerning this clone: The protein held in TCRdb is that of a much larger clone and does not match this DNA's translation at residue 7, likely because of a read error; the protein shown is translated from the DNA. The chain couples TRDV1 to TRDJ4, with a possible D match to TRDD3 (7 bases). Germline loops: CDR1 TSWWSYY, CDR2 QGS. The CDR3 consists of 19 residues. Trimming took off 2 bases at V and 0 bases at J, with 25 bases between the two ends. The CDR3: CALGEENPTVGGRTRPLIF. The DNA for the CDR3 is TGTGCTCTTGGGGAAGAAAATCCTACCGTTGGGGGAAGGACCAGACCCCTGATCTTT.

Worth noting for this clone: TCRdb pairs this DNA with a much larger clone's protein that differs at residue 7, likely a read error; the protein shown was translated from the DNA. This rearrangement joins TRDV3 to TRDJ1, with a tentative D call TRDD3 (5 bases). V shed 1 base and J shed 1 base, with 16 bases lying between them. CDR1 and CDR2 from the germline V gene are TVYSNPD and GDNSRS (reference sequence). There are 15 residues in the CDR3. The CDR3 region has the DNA TGTGCCTTTACGAGGGGGGTCAGAGGCACCGATAAACTCATCTTT. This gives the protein CAFTRGVRGTDKLIF.

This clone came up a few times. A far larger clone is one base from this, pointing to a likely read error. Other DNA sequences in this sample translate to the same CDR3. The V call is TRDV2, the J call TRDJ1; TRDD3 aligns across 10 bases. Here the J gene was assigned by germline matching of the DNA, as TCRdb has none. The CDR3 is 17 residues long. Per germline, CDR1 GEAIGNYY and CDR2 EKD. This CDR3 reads CACDALTGGSATDKLIF. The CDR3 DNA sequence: TGTGCCTGTGACGCACTTACTGGGGGATCTGCGACCGACAAACTCATCTTT.

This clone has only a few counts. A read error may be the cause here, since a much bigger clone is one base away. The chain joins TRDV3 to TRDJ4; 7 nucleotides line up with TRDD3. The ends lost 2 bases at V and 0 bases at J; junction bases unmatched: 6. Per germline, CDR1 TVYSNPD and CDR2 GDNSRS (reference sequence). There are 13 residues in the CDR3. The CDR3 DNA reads TGTGCCTTTCGGGGGGATTTTACCAGACCCCTGATCTTT. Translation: CAFRGDFTRPLIF.

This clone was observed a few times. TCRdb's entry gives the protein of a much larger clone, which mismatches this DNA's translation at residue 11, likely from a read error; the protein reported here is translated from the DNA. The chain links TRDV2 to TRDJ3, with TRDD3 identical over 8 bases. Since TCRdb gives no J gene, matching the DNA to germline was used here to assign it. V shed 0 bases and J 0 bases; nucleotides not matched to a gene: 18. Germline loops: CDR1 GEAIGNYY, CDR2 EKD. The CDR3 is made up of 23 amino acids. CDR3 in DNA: TGTGCCTGTGACACCGTTTCGGGACTGGGGGGTACGCGGAGCTCCTGGGACACCCGACAGATGTTTTTC. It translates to CACDTVSGLGGTRSSWDTRQMFF.

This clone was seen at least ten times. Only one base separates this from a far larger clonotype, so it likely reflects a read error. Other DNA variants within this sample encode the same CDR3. DNA of the CDR3: TGTGCCTGTGAAGGGATACGCGAAGGGAAAGCATCCCCAGATAAACTCATCTTC. Its translation is CACEGIREGKASPDKLIF. This rearrangement joins TRDV2 to TRDJ1; TRDD3 aligns across 8 bases. In germline, CDR1 is GEAIGNYY, CDR2 EKD. The CDR3 is 18 amino acids.

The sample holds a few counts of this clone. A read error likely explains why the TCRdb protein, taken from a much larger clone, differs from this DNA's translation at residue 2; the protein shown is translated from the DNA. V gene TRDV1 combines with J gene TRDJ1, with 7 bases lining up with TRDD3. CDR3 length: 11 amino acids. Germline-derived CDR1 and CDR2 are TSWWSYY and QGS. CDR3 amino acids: CSLGGDVGLIF. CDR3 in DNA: TGTTCTCTTGGGGGGGATGTAGGCCTCATCTTT.

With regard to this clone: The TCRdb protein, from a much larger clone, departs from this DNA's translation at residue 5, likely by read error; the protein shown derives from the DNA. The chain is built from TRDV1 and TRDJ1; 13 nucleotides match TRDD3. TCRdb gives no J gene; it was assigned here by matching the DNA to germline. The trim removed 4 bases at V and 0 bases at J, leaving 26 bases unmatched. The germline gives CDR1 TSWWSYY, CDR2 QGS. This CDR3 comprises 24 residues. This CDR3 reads CALGVRSLLRVLNWGIRYTDKLIF. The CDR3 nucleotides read TGTGCTCTTGGGGTACGGTCCCTCCTTAGGGTACTTAACTGGGGGATACGGTACACCGATAAACTCATCTTT.

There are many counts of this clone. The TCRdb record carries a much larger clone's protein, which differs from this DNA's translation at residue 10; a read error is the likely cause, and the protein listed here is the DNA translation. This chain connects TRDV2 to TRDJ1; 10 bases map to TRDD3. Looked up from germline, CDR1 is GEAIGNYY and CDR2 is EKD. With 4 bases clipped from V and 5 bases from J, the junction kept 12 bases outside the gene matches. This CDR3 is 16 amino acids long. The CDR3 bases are TGTGCCTGTGAGAAGATGGGGGATACCCCGAAGGATAAACTCATCTTT. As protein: CACEKMGDTPKDKLIF.

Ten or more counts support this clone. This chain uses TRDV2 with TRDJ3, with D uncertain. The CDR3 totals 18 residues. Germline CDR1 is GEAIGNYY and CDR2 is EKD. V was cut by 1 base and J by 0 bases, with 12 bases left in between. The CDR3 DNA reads TGTGCCTGTGACACTTCGGGAGGAAGCTCCTGGGACACCCGACAGATGTTTTTC. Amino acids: CACDTSGGSSWDTRQMFF.

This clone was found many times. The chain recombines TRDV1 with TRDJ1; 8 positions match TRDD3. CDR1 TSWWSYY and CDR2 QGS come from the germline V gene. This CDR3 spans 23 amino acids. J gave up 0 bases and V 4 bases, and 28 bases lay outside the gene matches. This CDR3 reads CALGACPALGAVLGVLYTDKLIF. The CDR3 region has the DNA TGTGCTCTTGGGGCCTGTCCGGCCTTGGGGGCGGTACTGGGGGTCCTGTACACCGATAAACTCATCTTT.

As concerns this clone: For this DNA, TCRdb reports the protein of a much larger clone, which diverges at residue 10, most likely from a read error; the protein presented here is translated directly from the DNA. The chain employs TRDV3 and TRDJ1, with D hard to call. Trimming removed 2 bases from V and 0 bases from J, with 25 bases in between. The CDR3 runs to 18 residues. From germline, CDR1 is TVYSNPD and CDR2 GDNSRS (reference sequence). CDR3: CAFYGPSRPLSYTDKLIF. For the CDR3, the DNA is TGTGCCTTTTACGGTCCCAGCCGTCCATTGTCGTACACCGATAAACTCATCTTT.

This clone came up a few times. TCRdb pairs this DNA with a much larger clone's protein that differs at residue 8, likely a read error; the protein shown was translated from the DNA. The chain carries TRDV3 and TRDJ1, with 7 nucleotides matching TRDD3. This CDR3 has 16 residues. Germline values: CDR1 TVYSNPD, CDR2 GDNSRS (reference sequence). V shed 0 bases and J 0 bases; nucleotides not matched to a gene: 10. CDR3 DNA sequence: TGTGCCTTTAGGAATGGGGGAGCCAGTTACACCGATAAACTCATCTTT. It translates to CAFRNGGASYTDKLIF.